This T cell receptor beta chain was profiled in a study of blood T cell repertoires in COVID-19. Study summary: T cells, B-cell-depleted T cells, or PBMCs provided the cDNA or gDNA that served as material.

Cohort 3 recovered donors had two negative PCRs, clearance, or symptom resolution. Germline-derived CDR1 and CDR2 are GTSNPN and SVGIG (reference sequence). The CDR3 is 18 amino acids. Trimming took 3 bases from V and 3 from J; bases not matched to a gene: 15. Original data processing: Amplification from reference gene primers served as the basis for estimated nucleated cell counts. The assay was immunoSEQ multiplex PCR, and TCRdb's table has in-frame clones only and misses some. For V, J and clone size, that table is used; D and trimming come from the DNA. Among over 200,000 clones listed, approximately 75% were seen once.

The clonotype originates from a man aged 40-55 years who had recovered from COVID-19. The J gene is TRBJ1-2, the V gene TRBV30; TRBD1 matches at 11 bases. The sequencing input was PBMCs or T cells enriched from blood (not recorded which). The CDR3 protein is CAWRGVRDRGFGYYGYTF. The CDR3 coding sequence is TGTGCCTGGAGGGGCGTCCGGGACAGGGGGTTTGGTTACTATGGCTACACCTTC.